This TCR beta chain emerged from a study of blood T cells in healthy people across ages. Study-level results: Fewer expanded clones and more diversity marked long-lived versus aged donors.

In the case of this clonotype: Antigen: not known.

The authors ran a second PCR of about 7 to 11 cycles using a sample-barcoded 5' primer and a J-beta primer mix. TCRdb passed the 5' RACE reads through MiXCR, listing each CDR3 protein once. The sample gives under 1,100,000 distinct CDR3 sequences, less than 25% of which show up once; around 0.75% is in the top ten. The length of the CDR3 is 13 residues. The V gene lost 6 bases and the J gene lost 3 bases, with 11 bases spanning the gap. Germline-derived CDR1 and CDR2 are MDHEN and SYDVKM. For every donor, a draw yielded ten milliliters of peripheral blood. There were at least 5.5 micrograms of total RNA extracted from every sample. These data also formed part of another study, on T cells of mothers and their children. That work states: With unrelated pairs as the comparison, related mother-child pairs had a slightly higher overlap that was not significant.

The TCR was taken from a girl aged 2-9 years in good health. The specimen sequenced was blood. The chain employs TRBV28 and TRBJ2-5, with D maybe TRBD1 (6 bases). The CDR3 region has the DNA TGTGCCAGCAGGGGGGCTTTGGAAGAGACCCAGTACTTC. It codes for CASRGALEETQYF.